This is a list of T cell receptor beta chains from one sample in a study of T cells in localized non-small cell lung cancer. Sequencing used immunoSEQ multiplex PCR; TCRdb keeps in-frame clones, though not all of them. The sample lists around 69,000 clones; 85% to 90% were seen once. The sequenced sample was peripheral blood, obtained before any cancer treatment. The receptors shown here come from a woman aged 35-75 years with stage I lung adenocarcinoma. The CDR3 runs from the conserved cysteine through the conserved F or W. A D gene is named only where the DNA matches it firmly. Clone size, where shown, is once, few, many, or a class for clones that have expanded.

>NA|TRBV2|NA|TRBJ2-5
CASLRGNQETQYF
TGTGCCAGCCTCCGGGGTAACCAAGAGACCCAGTACTTC
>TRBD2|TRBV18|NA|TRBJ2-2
CASSPGLAGPTGELFF
TGTGCCAGCTCACCTGGACTAGCGGGTCCCACCGGGGAGCTGTTTTTT
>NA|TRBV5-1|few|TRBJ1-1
CASSPGQSVAEAFF
TGCGCCAGCAGCCCAGGACAGTCGGTGGCTGAAGCTTTCTTT
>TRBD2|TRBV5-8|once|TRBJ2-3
CASSSGLAGGADTQYF
TGTGCCAGCAGCTCAGGACTAGCGGGGGGGGCAGATACGCAGTATTTT
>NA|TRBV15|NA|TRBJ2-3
CATSRGLLSTDTQYF
TGTGCCACCAGCAGGGGACTTCTCAGCACAGATACGCAGTATTTT
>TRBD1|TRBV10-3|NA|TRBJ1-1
CAISPGQMNTEAFF
TGTGCCATCAGTCCGGGACAGATGAACACTGAAGCTTTCTTT
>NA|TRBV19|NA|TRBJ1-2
CASSTTSEGYGYTF
TGTGCCAGTAGTACCACGTCGGAGGGCTATGGCTACACCTTC
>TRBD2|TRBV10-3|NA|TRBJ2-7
CAIASLGTTSPGEQYF
TGTGCCATCGCTAGCCTGGGGACTACCTCCCCGGGGGAGCAGTACTTC
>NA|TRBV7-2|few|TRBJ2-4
CASSQTSNIQYF
TGTGCCAGCAGCCAGACCTCAAACATTCAGTACTTC
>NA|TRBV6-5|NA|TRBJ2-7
CASSYSLIGYEQYF
TGTGCCAGCAGTTACTCCTTAATCGGTTACGAGCAGTACTTC
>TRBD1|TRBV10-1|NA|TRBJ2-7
CASSGTMGQRQYF
TGCGCCAGCAGTGGGACAATGGGACAGAGACAGTACTTC
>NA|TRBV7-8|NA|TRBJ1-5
CASSLVPNQPQHF
TGTGCCAGCAGCTTAGTCCCGAATCAGCCCCAGCATTTT
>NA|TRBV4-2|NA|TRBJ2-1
CASSQEGGNPSYNEQFF
TGTGCCAGCAGCCAAGAGGGCGGGAATCCCTCCTACAATGAACAGTTCTTC
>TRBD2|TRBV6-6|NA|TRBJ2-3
CATLAGGARDTQYF
TGTGCCACCCTAGCGGGGGGCGCGAGAGATACGCAGTATTTT
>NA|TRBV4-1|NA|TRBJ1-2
CASSQELAENYGYTF
TGCGCCAGCAGCCAAGAATTGGCAGAAAACTACGGCTACACCTTC
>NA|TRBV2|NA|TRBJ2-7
CASTQVPNYEQYF
TGTGCCAGCACCCAGGTCCCCAACTACGAGCAGTACTTC
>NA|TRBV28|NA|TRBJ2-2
CASSPGQNTGELFF
TGTGCCAGCAGTCCGGGACAGAACACCGGGGAGCTGTTTTTT
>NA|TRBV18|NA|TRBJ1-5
CASSPNLDSNQPQHF
TGTGCCAGCTCGCCTAACCTGGATAGCAATCAGCCCCAGCATTTT
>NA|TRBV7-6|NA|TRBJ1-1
CASSRIRENTEAFF
TGTGCCAGCAGCCGAATCAGGGAGAACACTGAAGCTTTCTTT
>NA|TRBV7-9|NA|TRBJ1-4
CASSSGFTNEKLFF
TGTGCCAGCAGCTCAGGGTTTACTAATGAAAAACTGTTTTTT
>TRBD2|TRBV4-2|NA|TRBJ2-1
CASSLTSGRVDEQFF
TGTGCCAGCAGCCTGACTAGCGGGAGGGTGGATGAGCAGTTCTTC
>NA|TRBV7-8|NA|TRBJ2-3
CASSSGSGTDTQYF
TGTGCCAGCAGCTCCGGGAGCGGCACAGATACGCAGTATTTT
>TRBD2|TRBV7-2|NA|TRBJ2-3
CASSPGTSGSGGTQYF
TGTGCCAGCAGCCCCGGGACTAGCGGGAGTGGGGGTACGCAGTATTTT
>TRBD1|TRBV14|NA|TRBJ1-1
CASSPRTGGTEAFF
TGTGCCAGCAGCCCTCGGACAGGGGGCACTGAAGCTTTCTTT
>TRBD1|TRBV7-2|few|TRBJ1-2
CASSRAGTDTNYGYTF
TGTGCCAGCAGCCGGGCCGGGACAGACACAAACTATGGCTACACCTTC
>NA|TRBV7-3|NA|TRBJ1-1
CASSPTLGHTEAFF
TGTGCCAGCAGCCCGACCCTGGGGCACACTGAAGCTTTCTTT
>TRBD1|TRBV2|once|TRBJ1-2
CASSGLQGTPDGYTF
TGTGCCAGCAGCGGATTACAGGGGACGCCCGATGGCTACACCTTC
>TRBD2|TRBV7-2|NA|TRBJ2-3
CASSKSSGIGTQYF
TGTGCCAGCAGTAAGAGCAGCGGGATTGGTACGCAGTATTTT
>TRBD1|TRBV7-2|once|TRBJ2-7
CASSATGTGSYEQYF
TGTGCCAGCAGCGCGACCGGGACAGGGTCCTACGAGCAGTACTTC
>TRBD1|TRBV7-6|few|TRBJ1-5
CASSFDSTGGSSNQPQHF
TGTGCCAGCAGCTTTGATAGTACAGGGGGTTCTAGCAATCAGCCCCAGCATTTT
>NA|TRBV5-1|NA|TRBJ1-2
CASSLEGGRYTF
TGCGCCAGCAGCTTGGAAGGGGGAAGATACACCTTC
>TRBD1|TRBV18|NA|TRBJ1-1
CASSPFEGDRGQGTEAFF
TGTGCCAGCTCACCCTTTGAGGGGGACAGGGGGCAGGGCACTGAAGCTTTCTTT
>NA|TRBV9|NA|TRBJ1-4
CASTAGPPDEKLFF
TGTGCCAGCACCGCAGGACCACCGGATGAAAAACTGTTTTTT
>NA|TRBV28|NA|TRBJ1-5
CASSFIRAGQPQHF
TGTGCCAGCAGTTTCATCAGGGCAGGTCAGCCCCAGCATTTT
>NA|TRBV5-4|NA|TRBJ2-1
CASSLEWGNEQFF
TGTGCCAGCAGCTTGGAATGGGGCAATGAGCAGTTCTTC
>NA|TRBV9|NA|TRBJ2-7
CASSVEGDEQYF
TGTGCCAGCAGCGTAGAAGGGGACGAGCAGTACTTC
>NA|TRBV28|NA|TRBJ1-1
CASSLPLDGTMNTEAFF
TGTGCCAGCAGTTTACCCCTGGACGGTACCATGAACACTGAAGCTTTCTTT
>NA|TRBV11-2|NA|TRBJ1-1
CASSLDAGLSEAFF
TGTGCCAGCAGCTTAGACGCGGGACTATCTGAAGCTTTCTTT
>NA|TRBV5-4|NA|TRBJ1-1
CASSLRFRAQGNTEAFF
TGTGCCAGCAGCTTAAGGTTCCGGGCTCAGGGCAACACTGAAGCTTTCTTT
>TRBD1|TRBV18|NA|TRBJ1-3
CASSPTGQSSSGNTIYF
TGTGCCAGCTCACCAACGGGACAGTCGAGCTCTGGAAACACCATATATTTT
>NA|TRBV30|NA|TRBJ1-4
CAWSEGGPFNEKLFF
TGTGCCTGGAGTGAGGGGGGGCCCTTTAATGAAAAACTGTTTTTT
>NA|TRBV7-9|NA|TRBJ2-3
CASSQRDASTDTQYF
TGTGCCAGCAGCCAAAGGGACGCTAGCACAGATACGCAGTATTTT
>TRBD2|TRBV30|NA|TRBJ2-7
CAWKASGLREQYF
TGTGCCTGGAAAGCTAGCGGGTTACGCGAGCAGTACTTC
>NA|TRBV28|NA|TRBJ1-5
CASSLATGEYQPQHF
TGTGCCAGCAGTTTAGCCACAGGCGAATATCAGCCCCAGCATTTT
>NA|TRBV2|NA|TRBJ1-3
CASSDQGGAAGNTIYF
TGTGCCAGCAGTGACCAGGGAGGGGCGGCTGGAAACACCATATATTTT
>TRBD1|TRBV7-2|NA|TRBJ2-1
CASSFQRDSPIQFF
TGTGCCAGCAGCTTTCAACGGGACAGTCCCATTCAGTTCTTC